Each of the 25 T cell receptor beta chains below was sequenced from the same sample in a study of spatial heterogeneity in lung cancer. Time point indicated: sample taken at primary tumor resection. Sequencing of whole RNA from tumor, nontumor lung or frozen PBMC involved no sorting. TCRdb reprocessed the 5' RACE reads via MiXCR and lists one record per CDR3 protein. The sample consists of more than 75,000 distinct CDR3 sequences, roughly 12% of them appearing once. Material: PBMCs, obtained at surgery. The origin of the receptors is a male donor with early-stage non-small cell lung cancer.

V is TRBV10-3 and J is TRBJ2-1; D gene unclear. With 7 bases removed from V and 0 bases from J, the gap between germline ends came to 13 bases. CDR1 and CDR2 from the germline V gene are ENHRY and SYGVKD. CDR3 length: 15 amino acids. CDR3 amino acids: CAIKPRGDSYNEQFF. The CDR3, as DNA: TGTGCCATCAAACCCCGCGGAGACTCCTACAATGAGCAGTTCTTC.

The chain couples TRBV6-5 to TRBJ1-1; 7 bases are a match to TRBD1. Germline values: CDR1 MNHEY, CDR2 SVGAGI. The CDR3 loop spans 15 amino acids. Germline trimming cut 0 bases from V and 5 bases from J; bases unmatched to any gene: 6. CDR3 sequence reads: CASSYSEGARTEAFF. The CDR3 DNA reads TGTGCCAGCAGTTACTCGGAGGGGGCGCGTACTGAAGCTTTCTTT.

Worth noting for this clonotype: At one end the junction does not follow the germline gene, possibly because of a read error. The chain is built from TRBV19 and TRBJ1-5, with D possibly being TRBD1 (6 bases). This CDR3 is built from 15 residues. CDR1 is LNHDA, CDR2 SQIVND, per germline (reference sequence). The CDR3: CSSSIPRQANQPQHF. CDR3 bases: TGTTCCAGTAGTATACCCCGACAGGCGAATCAGCCCCAGCATTTT.

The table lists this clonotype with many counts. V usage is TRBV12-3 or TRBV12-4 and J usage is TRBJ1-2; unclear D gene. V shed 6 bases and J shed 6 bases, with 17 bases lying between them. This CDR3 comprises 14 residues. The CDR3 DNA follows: TGTGCCAGCAGCCCCGTCCAGGCGATTAATGGCTACACCTTC. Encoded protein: CASSPVQAINGYTF.

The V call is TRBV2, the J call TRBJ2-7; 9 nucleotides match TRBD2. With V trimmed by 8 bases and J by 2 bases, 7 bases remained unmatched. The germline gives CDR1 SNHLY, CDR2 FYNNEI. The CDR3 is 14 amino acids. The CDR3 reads CASLAGEGTYEQYF. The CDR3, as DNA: TGTGCCAGCTTAGCGGGAGAGGGAACCTACGAGCAGTACTTC.

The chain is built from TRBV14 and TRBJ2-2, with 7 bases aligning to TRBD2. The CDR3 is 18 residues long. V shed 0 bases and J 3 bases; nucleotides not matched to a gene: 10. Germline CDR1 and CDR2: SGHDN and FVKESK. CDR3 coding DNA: TGTGCCAGCAGCCAAGATCCTCCGGGACTACCAGACACCGGGGAGCTGTTTTTT. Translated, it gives CASSQDPPGLPDTGELFF. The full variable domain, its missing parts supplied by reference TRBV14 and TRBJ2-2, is EAGVTQFPSHSVIEKGQTVTLRCDPISGHDNLYWYRRVMGKEIKFLLHFVKESKQDESGMPNNRFLAERTGGTYSTLKVQPAELEDSGVYFCASSQDPPGLPDTGELFFGEGSRLTVL.

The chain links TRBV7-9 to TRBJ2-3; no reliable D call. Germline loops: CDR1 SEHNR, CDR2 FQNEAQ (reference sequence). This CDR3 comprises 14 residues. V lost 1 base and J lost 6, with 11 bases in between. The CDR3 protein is CASSLGNSPDTQYF. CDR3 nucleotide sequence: TGTGCCAGCAGCTTAGGGAATAGCCCGGATACGCAGTATTTT.

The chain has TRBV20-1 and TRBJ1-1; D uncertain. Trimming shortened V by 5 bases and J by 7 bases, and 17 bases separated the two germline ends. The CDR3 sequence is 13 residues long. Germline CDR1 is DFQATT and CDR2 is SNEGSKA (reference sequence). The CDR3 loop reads CSAQTGRRDEAFF. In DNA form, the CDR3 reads TGCAGTGCTCAAACGGGGAGGAGGGATGAAGCTTTCTTT.

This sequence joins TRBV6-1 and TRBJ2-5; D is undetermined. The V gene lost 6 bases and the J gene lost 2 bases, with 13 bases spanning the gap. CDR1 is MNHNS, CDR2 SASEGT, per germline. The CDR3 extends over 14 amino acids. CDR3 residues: CASSRTIAQETQYF. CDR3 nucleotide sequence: TGTGCCAGCAGCAGAACCATCGCACAAGAGACCCAGTACTTC.

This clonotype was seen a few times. CDR3 DNA: TGTGCCAGCAGTTACGTCCAGGGGGCGGAGGAGACCCAGTACTTC. Residues: CASSYVQGAEETQYF. The chain combines TRBV6-6 with TRBJ2-5; TRBD1 matches at 8 bases. The V and J ends lost 2 bases and 5 bases, in that order; junction bases with no gene match: 7. In germline, CDR1 is MNHNY, CDR2 SVGAGI (reference sequence). This CDR3 contains 15 residues.

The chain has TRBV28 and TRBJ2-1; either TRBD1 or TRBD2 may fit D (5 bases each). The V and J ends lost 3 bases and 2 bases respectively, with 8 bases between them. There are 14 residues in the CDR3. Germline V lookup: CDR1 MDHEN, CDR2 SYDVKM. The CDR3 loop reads CASSLGVPYNEQFF. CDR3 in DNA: TGTGCCAGCAGTTTGGGGGTCCCCTACAATGAGCAGTTCTTC.

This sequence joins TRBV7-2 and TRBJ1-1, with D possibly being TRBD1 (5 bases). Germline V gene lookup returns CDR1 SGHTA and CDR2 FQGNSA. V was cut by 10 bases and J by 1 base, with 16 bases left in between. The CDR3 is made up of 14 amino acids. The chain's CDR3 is CATQLGVTNTEAFF. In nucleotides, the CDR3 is TGTGCCACCCAATTGGGGGTCACGAACACTGAAGCTTTCTTT.

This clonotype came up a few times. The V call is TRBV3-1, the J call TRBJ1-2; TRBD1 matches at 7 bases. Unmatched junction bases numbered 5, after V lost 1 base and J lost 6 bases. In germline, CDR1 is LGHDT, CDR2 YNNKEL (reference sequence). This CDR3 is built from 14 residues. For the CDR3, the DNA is TGTGCCAGCAGCCAAGGAGACAGGGAGAATGGCTACACCTTC. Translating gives CASSQGDRENGYTF.

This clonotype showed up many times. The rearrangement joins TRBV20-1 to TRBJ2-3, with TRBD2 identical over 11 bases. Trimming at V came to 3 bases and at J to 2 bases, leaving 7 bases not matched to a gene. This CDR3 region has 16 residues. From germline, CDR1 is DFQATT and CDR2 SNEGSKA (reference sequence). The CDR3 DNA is TGCAGTGCTAGCCTCCTGACTAGCGGGGCCACAGATACGCAGTATTTT. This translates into CSASLLTSGATDTQYF.

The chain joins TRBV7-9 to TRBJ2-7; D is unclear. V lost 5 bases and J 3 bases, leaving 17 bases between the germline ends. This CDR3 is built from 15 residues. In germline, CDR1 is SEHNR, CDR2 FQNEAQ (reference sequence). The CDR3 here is CASSPLPPTNYEQYF. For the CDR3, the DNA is TGTGCCAGCAGCCCACTCCCTCCGACAAACTACGAGCAGTACTTC.

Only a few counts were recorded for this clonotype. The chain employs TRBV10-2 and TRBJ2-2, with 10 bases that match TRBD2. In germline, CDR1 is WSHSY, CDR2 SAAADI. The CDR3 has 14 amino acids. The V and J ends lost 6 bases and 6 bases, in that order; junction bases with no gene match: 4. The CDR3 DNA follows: TGCGCCAGCAGAGCTAGCGGGAGCGCCGGGGAGCTGTTTTTT. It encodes CASRASGSAGELFF.

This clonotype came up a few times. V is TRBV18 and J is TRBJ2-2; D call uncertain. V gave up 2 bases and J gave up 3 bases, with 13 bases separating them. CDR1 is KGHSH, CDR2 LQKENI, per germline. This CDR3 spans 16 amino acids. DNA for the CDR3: TGTGCCAGCTCACCAGTCTGGGCCGAGGACACCGGGGAGCTGTTTTTT. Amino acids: CASSPVWAEDTGELFF. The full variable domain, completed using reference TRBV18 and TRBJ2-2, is NAGVMQNPRHLVRRRGQEARLRCSPMKGHSHVYWYRQLPEEGLKFMVYLQKENIIDESGMPKERFSAEFPKEGPSILRIQQVVRGDSAAYFCASSPVWAEDTGELFFGEGSRLTVL.

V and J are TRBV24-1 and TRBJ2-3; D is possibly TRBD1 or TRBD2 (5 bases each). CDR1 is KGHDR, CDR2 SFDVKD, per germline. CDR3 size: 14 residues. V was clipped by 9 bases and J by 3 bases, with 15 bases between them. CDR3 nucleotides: TGTGCCACCGCTGAGGAGGACATGACAGATACGCAGTATTTT. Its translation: CATAEEDMTDTQYF.

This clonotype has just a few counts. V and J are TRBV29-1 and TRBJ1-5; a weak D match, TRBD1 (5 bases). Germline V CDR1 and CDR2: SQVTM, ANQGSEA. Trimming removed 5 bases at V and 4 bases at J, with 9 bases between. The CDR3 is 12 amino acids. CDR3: CSVTGVNQPQHF. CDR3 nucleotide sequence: TGCAGCGTTACAGGCGTAAATCAGCCCCAGCATTTT.

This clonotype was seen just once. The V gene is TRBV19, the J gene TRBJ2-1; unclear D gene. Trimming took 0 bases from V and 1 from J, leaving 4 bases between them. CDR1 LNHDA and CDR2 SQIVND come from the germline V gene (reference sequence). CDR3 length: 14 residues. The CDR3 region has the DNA TGTGCCAGTAGTATAGAAGGTTCCTACAATGAGCAGTTCTTC. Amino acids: CASSIEGSYNEQFF.

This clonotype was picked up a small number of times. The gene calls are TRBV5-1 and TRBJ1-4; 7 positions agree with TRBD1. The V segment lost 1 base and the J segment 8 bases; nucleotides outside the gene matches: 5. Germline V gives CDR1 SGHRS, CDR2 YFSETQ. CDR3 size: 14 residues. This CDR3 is CASSLTGAEEKLFF. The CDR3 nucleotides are TGCGCCAGCAGCTTGACAGGGGCGGAAGAAAAACTGTTTTTT.

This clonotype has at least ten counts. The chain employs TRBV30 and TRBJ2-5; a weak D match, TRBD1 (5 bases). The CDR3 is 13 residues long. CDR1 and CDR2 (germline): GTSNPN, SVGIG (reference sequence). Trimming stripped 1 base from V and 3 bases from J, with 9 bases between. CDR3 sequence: CAWSAGHEETQYF. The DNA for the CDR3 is TGTGCCTGGAGTGCCGGACACGAAGAGACCCAGTACTTC.

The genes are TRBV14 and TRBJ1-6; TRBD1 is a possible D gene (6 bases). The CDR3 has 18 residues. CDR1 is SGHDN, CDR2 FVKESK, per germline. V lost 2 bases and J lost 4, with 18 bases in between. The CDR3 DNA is TGTGCCAGCAGCCAAACCACTGGAGGGGGTTTATATAATTCACCCCTCCACTTT. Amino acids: CASSQTTGGGLYNSPLHF.

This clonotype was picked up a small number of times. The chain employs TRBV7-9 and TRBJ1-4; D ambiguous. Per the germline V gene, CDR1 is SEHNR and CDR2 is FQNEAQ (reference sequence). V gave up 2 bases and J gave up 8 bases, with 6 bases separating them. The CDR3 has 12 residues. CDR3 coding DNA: TGTGCCAGCAGCTTAAAGCTAGAAAAACTGTTTTTT. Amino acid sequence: CASSLKLEKLFF.

CDR3 sequence: CAWSWERSNQPQHF. CDR3 nucleotides: TGTGCCTGGAGTTGGGAAAGGAGCAATCAGCCCCAGCATTTT. The V call is TRBV30, the J call TRBJ1-5; D not certain. This CDR3 comprises 14 residues. The ends were cut back, 2 bases at V and 1 base at J, with 9 bases in the middle. In germline, CDR1 is GTSNPN, CDR2 SVGIG (reference sequence).